This T cell receptor (beta chain) was sequenced for a study of blood T cell repertoires in COVID-19. Whole-study context: Samples came from the United States, Italy and Spain, spanning acute and convalescent COVID-19.

Participants came from about 24 US areas, aged about 18 to 95 years. Sequencing was performed with immunoSEQ multiplex PCR; in TCRdb, only in-frame clones are kept and a portion is missing. Of about 260,000 clones detected, about 87% appear once; the ten largest clones hold over 4%. Sample: PBMCs or T cells enriched from blood (not recorded which). This clonotype originated in a young woman with acute COVID-19.

This CDR3 is CASSRTELASDTDTQYF. CDR3 nucleotides: TGTGCCAGCAGTAGAACGGAACTAGCGTCAGACACAGATACGCAGTATTTT. V usage is TRBV28 and J usage is TRBJ2-3, with 7 bases lining up with TRBD2. V dropped 5 bases and J dropped 2; count of bases not matched to a gene: 13. The CDR3 spans 17 residues. The germline V gene encodes CDR1 MDHEN and CDR2 SYDVKM. Full variable domain (missing parts from reference TRBV28 and TRBJ2-3): DVKVTQSSRYLVKRTGEKVFLECVQDMDHENMFWYRQDPGLGLRLIYFSYDVKMKEKGDIPEGYSVSREKKERFSLILESASTNQTSMYLCASSRTELASDTDTQYFGPGTRLTVL.